This T cell receptor beta chain was documented in a study of persistence of HIV-infected CD4 T cells. Study-level findings and limits: TCRbeta richness was lower in CMV- and Gag-responding cells than in anti-CD3/anti-CD28-responding cells.

Comments on this clone: The target antigen is unknown.

Trimming removed 2 bases from V and 9 bases from J, with 10 bases in between. Looked up from germline, CDR1 is WNHNN and CDR2 is SYGVQD (reference sequence). The CDR3 has 12 amino acids. Overlapping HIV-1 Gag 15-mer peptides at approximately 1 ug per peptide per mL were used. Sorting of responding CD4+ T cells relied on upregulated CD40 ligand together with CD69. Donors had undetectable plasma HIV-1 RNA, under 50 copies/mL, for 4+ years. A roughly 20-hour stimulation of CD8-depleted PBMCs used anti-CD28/CD49d costimulation, CD40-blocking antibody and enfuvirtide. The libraries were made with immunoSEQ version 4 in survey mode. Genomic DNA was diluted to 7.5 to 10 ng/uL, up to about 1 ug per sample. The table came from immunoSEQ multiplex PCR; TCRdb's copy has only in-frame clones and leaves some out. The top ten hold approximately 1.5% of the sample, which has some 30,000 clones, approximately 66% seen once.

This TCR was sampled from an adult man with HIV who was CMV-seropositive. The chain has TRBV10-1 and TRBJ1-1, with D possibly being TRBD1 (6 bases). The sample consisted of CD4+ T cells sorted from PBMCs after approximately 19-hour stimulation, taken from a patient who received antiretroviral therapy. The CDR3 reads CASSEAGEKAFF. As DNA, the CDR3 is TGCGCCAGCAGTGAGGCAGGGGAAAAAGCTTTCTTT.